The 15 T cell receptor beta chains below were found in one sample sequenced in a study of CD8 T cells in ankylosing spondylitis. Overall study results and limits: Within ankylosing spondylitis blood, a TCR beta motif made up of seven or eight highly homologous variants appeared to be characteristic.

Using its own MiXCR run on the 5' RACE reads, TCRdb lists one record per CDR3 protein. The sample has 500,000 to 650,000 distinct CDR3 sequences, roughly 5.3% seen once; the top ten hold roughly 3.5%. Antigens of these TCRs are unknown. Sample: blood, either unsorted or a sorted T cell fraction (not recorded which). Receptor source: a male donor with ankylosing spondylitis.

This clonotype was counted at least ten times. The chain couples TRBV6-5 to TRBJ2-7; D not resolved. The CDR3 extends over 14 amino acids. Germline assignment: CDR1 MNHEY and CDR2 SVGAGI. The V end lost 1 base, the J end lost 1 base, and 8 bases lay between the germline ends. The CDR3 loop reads CASSYFVGSYEQYF. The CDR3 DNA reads TGTGCCAGCAGTTACTTCGTAGGTTCCTACGAGCAGTACTTC.

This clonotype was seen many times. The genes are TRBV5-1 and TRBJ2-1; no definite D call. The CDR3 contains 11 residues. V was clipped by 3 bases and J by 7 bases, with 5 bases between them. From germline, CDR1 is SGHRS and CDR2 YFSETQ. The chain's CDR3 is CASSSLNEQFF. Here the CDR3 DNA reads TGCGCCAGCAGCTCCCTAAATGAGCAGTTCTTC.

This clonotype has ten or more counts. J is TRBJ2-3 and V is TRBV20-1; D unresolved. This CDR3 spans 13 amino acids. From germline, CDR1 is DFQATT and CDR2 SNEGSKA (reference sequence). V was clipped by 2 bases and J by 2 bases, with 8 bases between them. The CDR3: CSARPITTDTQYF. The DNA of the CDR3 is TGCAGTGCTAGACCTATTACCACAGATACGCAGTATTTT.

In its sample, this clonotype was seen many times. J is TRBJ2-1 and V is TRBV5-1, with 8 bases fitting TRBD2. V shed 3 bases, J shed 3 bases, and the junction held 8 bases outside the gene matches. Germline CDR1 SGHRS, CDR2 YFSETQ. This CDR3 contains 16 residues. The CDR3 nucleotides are TGCGCCAGCAGCTCCCGGGGTAGCGGGGTCTACAATGAGCAGTTCTTC. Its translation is CASSSRGSGVYNEQFF.

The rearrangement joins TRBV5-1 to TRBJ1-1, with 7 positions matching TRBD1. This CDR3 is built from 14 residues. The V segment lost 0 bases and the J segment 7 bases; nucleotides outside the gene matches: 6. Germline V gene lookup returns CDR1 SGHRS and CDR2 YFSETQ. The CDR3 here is CASSLGTQGIEAFF. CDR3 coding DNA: TGCGCCAGCAGCTTGGGAACACAGGGGATTGAAGCTTTCTTT.

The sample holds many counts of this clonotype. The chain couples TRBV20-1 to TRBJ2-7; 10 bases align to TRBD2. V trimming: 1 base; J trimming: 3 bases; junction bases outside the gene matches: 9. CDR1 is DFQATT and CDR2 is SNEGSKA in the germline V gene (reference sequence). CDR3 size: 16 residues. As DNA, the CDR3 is TGCAGTGCTAGAGGATCAGCTAGCGGGAGTCTCTACGAGCAGTACTTC. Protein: CSARGSASGSLYEQYF.

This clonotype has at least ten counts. CDR3 protein: CASSAGGASNQPQHF. The CDR3 coding sequence is TGTGCCAGCAGTGCAGGGGGGGCCAGCAATCAGCCCCAGCATTTT. The chain has TRBV6-1 and TRBJ1-5; 7 nucleotides line up with TRBD1. CDR1 MNHNS and CDR2 SASEGT come from the germline V gene. The CDR3 totals 15 residues. The V and J ends lost 4 bases and 1 base, in that order; junction bases with no gene match: 4.

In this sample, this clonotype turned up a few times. CDR3: CASSSVGGQYNEQFF. The CDR3 DNA reads TGTGCCAGCAGCTCAGTGGGGGGGCAATACAATGAGCAGTTCTTC. J is TRBJ2-1 and V is TRBV7-3, with D perhaps TRBD2 (7 bases). The CDR3 consists of 15 residues. The germline CDR1 and CDR2 sequences are SGHTA and FQGTGA. With 4 bases removed from V and 4 bases from J, the gap between germline ends came to 14 bases.

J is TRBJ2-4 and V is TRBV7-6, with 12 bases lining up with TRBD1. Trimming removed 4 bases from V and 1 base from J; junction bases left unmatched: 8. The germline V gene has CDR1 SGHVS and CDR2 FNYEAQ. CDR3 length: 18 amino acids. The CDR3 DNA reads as TGTGCCAGCAGCTCCCGGGACAGGGGGCGCCTGGCCAAAAACATTCAGTACTTC. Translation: CASSSRDRGRLAKNIQYF.

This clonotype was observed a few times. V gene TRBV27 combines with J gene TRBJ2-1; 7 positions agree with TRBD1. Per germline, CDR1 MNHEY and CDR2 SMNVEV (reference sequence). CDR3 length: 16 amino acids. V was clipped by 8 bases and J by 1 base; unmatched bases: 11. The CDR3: CASRPMGRGSYNEQFF. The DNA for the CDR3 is TGTGCCAGCCGCCCTATGGGCAGGGGGTCCTACAATGAGCAGTTCTTC.

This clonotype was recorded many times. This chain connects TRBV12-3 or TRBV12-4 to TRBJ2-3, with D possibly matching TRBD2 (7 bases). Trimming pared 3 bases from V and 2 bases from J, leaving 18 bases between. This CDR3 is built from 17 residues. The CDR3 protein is CASSLGGGAALTDTQYF. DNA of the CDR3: TGTGCCAGCAGTTTGGGGGGGGGGGCAGCCCTCACAGATACGCAGTATTTT.

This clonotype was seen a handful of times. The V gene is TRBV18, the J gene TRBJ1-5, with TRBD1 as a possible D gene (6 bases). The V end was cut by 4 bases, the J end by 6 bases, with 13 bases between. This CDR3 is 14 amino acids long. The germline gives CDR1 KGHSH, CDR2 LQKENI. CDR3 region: CASSQSGASQPQHF. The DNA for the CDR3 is TGTGCCAGCTCACAATCAGGGGCTAGTCAGCCCCAGCATTTT.

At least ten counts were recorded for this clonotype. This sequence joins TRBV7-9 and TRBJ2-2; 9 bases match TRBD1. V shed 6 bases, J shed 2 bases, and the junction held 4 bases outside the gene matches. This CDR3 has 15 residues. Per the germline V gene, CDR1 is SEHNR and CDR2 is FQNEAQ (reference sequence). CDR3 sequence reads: CASRGTGLNTGELFF. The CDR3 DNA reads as TGTGCCAGCAGGGGGACAGGGCTTAACACCGGGGAGCTGTTTTTT. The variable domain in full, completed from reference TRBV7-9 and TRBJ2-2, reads DTGVSQNPRHKITKRGQNVTFRCDPISEHNRLYWYRQTLGQGPEFLTYFQNEAQLEKSRLLSDRFSAERPKGSFSTLEIQRTEQGDSAMYLCASRGTGLNTGELFFGEGSRLTVL.

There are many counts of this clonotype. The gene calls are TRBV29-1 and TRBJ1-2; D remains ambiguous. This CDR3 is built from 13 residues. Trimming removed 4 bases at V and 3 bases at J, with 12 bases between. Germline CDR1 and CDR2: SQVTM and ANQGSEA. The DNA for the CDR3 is TGCAGCGTTGTGGACGTCGCGGACTATGGCTACACCTTC. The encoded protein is CSVVDVADYGYTF.

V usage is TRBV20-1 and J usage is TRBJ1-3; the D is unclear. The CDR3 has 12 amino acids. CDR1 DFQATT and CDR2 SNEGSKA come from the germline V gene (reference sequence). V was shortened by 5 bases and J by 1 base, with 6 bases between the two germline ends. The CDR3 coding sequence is TGCAGTGCTGGAAGATCTGGAAACACCATATATTTT. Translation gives CSAGRSGNTIYF.